This is a list of T cell receptor beta chains from one sample in a study of cytomegalovirus exposure and HLA in healthy donors. The method was immunoSEQ multiplex PCR; TCRdb's version includes in-frame clones alone and lacks a portion of them. Of fewer than 250,000 clones listed, approximately 80% are singletons. Sequenced material: PBMCs. The receptor source for this set is a middle-aged man in good health and CMV-seronegative. Both conserved end residues are trimmed from each CDR3. The size of a clone is reported for some rows only, either as once, few or many, or as a class for expanded clones.

j_call	v_call	clone_size	cdr3_aa
TRBJ2-7	TRBV19	NA	ASSKVHRASSYEQY
TRBJ1-5	TRBV19	NA	ASSALADRPNQPQH
TRBJ2-3	TRBV4-3	NA	ASSQDPGQNTDTQY
TRBJ1-4	TRBV6-1	few	ASSGGGTNEKLF
TRBJ1-2	TRBV19	NA	ASSMDSTYGYT
TRBJ1-6	TRBV15	NA	ATSGFPQQGSSSPLH
TRBJ2-6	TRBV5-5	NA	ASSLVGGHSGANVLT
TRBJ1-5	TRBV19	few	ASSTGGINQPQH
TRBJ2-1	TRBV5-1	NA	ASSSKTSGGWGEQF
TRBJ1-5	TRBV28	NA	ASSYRGRGQPQH
TRBJ1-1	TRBV27	few	ASQGGNTEAF
TRBJ1-5	TRBV10-2	NA	ASSQQGNQPQH
TRBJ2-7	TRBV5-6	NA	ASSLNSAYEQY
TRBJ2-4	TRBV27	few	ASSSHRDRGNIQY
TRBJ2-7	TRBV6-5	NA	ASSIAGQGSNEQY
TRBJ2-1	TRBV9	once	ASSVRGTSGYNEQF
TRBJ2-7	TRBV6-5	NA	ASSRSRGSDEQY